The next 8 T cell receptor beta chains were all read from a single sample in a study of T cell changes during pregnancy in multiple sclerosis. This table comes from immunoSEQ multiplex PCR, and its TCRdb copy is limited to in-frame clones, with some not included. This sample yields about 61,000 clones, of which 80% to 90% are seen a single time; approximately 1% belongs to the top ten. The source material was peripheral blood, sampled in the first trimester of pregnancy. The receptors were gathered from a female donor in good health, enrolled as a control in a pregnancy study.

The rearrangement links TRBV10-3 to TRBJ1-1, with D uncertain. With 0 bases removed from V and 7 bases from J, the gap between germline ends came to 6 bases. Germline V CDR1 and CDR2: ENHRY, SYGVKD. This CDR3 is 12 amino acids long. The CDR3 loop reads CAISESRSEAFF. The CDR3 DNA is TGTGCCATCAGTGAGTCCCGGAGTGAAGCTTTCTTT.

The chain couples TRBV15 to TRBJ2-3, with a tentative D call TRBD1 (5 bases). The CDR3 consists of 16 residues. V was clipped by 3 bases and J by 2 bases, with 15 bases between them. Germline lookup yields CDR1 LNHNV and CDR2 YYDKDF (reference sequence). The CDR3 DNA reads TGTGCCACCAGCAGTCGGTTCTCAGGGTCCACAGATACGCAGTATTTT. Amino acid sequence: CATSSRFSGSTDTQYF.

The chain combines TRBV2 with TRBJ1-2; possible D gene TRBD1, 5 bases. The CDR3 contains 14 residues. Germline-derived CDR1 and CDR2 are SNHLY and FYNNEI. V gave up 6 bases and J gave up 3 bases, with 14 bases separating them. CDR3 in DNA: TGTGCCAGCAGCCCGACAGTGGTTTACTATGGCTACACCTTC. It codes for CASSPTVVYYGYTF.

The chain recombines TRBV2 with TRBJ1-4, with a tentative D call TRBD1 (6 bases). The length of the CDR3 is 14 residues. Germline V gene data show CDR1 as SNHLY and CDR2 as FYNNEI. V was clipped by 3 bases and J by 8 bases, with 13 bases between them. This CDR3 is CASSEGGAGEKLFF. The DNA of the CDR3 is TGTGCCAGCAGTGAGGGGGGGGCTGGGGAAAAACTGTTTTTT.

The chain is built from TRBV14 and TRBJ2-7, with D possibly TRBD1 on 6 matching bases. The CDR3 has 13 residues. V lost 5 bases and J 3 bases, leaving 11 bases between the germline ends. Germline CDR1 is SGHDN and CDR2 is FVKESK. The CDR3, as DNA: TGTGCCAGCAGCAACAGGGTCAACTACGAGCAGTACTTC. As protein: CASSNRVNYEQYF. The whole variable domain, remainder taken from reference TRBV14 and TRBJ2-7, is EAGVTQFPSHSVIEKGQTVTLRCDPISGHDNLYWYRRVMGKEIKFLLHFVKESKQDESGMPNNRFLAERTGGTYSTLKVQPAELEDSGVYFCASSNRVNYEQYFGPGTRLTVT.

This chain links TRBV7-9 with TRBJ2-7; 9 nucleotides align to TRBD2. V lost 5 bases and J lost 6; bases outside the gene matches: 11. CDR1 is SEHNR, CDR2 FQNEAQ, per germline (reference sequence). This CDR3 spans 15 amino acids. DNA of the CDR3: TGTGCCAGCAGCCCCTGGGAGCGGGGGGACGGCGAGCAGTACTTC. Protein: CASSPWERGDGEQYF.

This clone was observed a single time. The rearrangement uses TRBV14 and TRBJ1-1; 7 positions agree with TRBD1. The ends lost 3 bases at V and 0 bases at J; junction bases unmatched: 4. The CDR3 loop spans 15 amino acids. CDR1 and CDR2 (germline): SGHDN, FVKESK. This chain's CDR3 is CASSHAGGMNTEAFF. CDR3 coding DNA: TGTGCCAGCAGCCACGCAGGGGGGATGAACACTGAAGCTTTCTTT.

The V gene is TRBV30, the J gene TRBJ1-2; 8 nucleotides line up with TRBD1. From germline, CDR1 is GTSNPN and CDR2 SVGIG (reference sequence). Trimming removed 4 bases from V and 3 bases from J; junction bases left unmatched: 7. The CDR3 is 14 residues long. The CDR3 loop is CAWTADREDYGYTF. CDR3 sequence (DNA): TGTGCCTGGACCGCGGACAGGGAGGACTATGGCTACACCTTC.